A single sample gave rise to the 2 T cell receptor beta chains below, sequenced in a study of early T cells in non-severe SARS-CoV-2 infection. MiXCR, applied by TCRdb to the 5' RACE reads, yields one record per CDR3 protein. The sample lists roughly 50,000 distinct CDR3 sequences; 7% to 9% were seen once. The sample was whole blood. The receptors derive from an adult who was a healthcare worker with PCR-confirmed SARS-CoV-2 infection or an uninfected control (not recorded which).

This clonotype was counted a few times. The chain employs TRBV7-8 and TRBJ1-4, with TRBD1 identical over 7 bases. V gave up 1 base and J gave up 3 bases; unmatched junction bases: 5. The germline gives CDR1 SGHVS, CDR2 FQNEAQ. This CDR3 has 16 residues. The CDR3 here is CASSLDRTGANEKLFF. CDR3 in DNA: TGTGCCAGCAGCTTAGATAGGACAGGAGCTAATGAAAAACTGTTTTTT.

The sample holds many counts of this clonotype. The chain couples TRBV20-1 to TRBJ2-3; D may be TRBD1 (5 bases). CDR1 is DFQATT and CDR2 is SNEGSKA in the germline V gene (reference sequence). The CDR3 spans 16 residues. V dropped 5 bases and J dropped 3 bases, with 21 bases sitting between them. CDR3 region: CSAARPQGLRTDTQYF. The DNA for the CDR3 is TGCAGTGCTGCCCGCCCCCAGGGATTGAGAACAGATACGCAGTATTTT.